These T cell receptor beta chains were read from a single sample in a study of early T cells in non-severe SARS-CoV-2 infection. One entry per CDR3 protein, called by TCRdb with MiXCR from the 5' RACE reads. The sample lists tens of thousands of distinct CDR3 sequences, roughly an eighth seen once, with roughly 3.1% in the top ten. The sequenced material came from whole blood. These receptors all come from an adult who was a healthcare worker with PCR-confirmed SARS-CoV-2 infection or an uninfected control (not recorded which). The CDR3 runs from the conserved cysteine through the conserved F or W. Each record gives: J gene, D gene, clone size, V gene, CDR3 DNA, CDR3 protein. The D gene is left open where the match is weak. Some rows mark clone size as missing; the rest say once, few, many or name a class of expanded clone.

J: TRBJ2-1; D: .; size: few; V: TRBV7-9; DNA: TGTGCCAGCAGCATCCTTAGCGGATCCAATGAGCAGTTCTTC; CDR3: CASSILSGSNEQFF
J: TRBJ1-5; D: .; size: many; V: TRBV24-1; DNA: TGTGCCACCAGTTGCCCTTGGGCGGTTCAGCCCCAGCATTTT; CDR3: CATSCPWAVQPQHF
J: TRBJ2-2; D: TRBD2; size: .; V: TRBV14; DNA: TGTGCCAGCAGCCCACAAGCGGGGCCCACCGGGGAGCTGTTTTTT; CDR3: CASSPQAGPTGELFF
J: TRBJ1-1; D: .; size: .; V: TRBV6-1; DNA: TGTGCCAGCAGAGCGGTCCAAAGAGGGACTGAAGCTTTCTTT; CDR3: CASRAVQRGTEAFF
J: TRBJ2-7; D: TRBD1; size: many; V: TRBV2; DNA: TGTGCCAGCAGGGACAGGGTGGATGACGAGCAGTACTTC; CDR3: CASRDRVDDEQYF
J: TRBJ2-6; D: .; size: few; V: TRBV7-2; DNA: TGTGCCAGCAGTATTAACTCTGGGGCCAACGTCCTGACTTTC; CDR3: CASSINSGANVLTF
J: TRBJ2-5; D: TRBD2; size: few; V: TRBV12-3/TRBV12-4; DNA: TGTGCCAGCAGTTCTTGGAGCGGGGGGGCCCAAGAGACCCAGTACTTC; CDR3: CASSSWSGGAQETQYF
J: TRBJ2-1; D: .; size: .; V: TRBV5-4; DNA: TGTGCCAGCAGCTCCGGGGTCTCAGCCTACAATGAGCAGTTCTTC; CDR3: CASSSGVSAYNEQFF
J: TRBJ2-7; D: TRBD1; size: many; V: TRBV12-3/TRBV12-4; DNA: TGTGCCAGCAGGTGGCAGGGGGCCCCAGCCTCCGAGCAGTACTTC; CDR3: CASRWQGAPASEQYF
J: TRBJ2-7; D: TRBD2; size: .; V: TRBV27; DNA: TGTGCCAGCAGCCTAACGGGGGGGGCCTACGAGCAGTACTTC; CDR3: CASSLTGGAYEQYF
J: TRBJ2-5; D: TRBD1; size: .; V: TRBV7-2; DNA: TGTGCCAGCACCCCACAGGGGGCATGGAAGACCCAGTACTTC; CDR3: CASTPQGAWKTQYF
J: TRBJ2-2; D: TRBD1; size: .; V: TRBV15; DNA: TGTGCCACCAGCGGGGACAGGGGGCATGCCGGGGAGCTGTTTTTT; CDR3: CATSGDRGHAGELFF
J: TRBJ1-1; D: .; size: many; V: TRBV18; DNA: TGTGCCAGCTCACCCCCCGGACTGTCGAACACTGAAGCTTTCTTT; CDR3: CASSPPGLSNTEAFF
J: TRBJ1-3; D: .; size: .; V: TRBV7-2; DNA: TGTGCCAGCAGCCCCCGGGGAGGCCCTGGAAACACCATATATTTT; CDR3: CASSPRGGPGNTIYF
J: TRBJ2-6; D: .; size: few; V: TRBV4-1; DNA: TGCGCCAGCAGGCGATGGGAGAGCGGATCTGGGGCCAACGTCCTGACTTTC; CDR3: CASRRWESGSGANVLTF
J: TRBJ2-1; D: .; size: few; V: TRBV7-6; DNA: TGTGCCAGCAGCTTAGCGGGAGCCGGAAACAATGAGCAGTTCTTC; CDR3: CASSLAGAGNNEQFF
J: TRBJ2-1; D: TRBD1; size: few; V: TRBV30; DNA: TGTGCCTGGAGCCTTACTCCGAACAGGGGGAATAGGGATGAGCAGTTCTTC; CDR3: CAWSLTPNRGNRDEQFF
J: TRBJ1-5; D: .; size: .; V: TRBV2; DNA: TGTGCCAGCAGTCGGGTGGCCTGGGGACAGCCCCAGCATTTT; CDR3: CASSRVAWGQPQHF
J: TRBJ1-1; D: .; size: many; V: TRBV7-6; DNA: TGTGCCAGCAGCTTAGGACAGAACACTGAAGCTTTCTTT; CDR3: CASSLGQNTEAFF
J: TRBJ1-2; D: .; size: few; V: TRBV2; DNA: TGTGCCAGCACCAGAGGTTCAGGGAGGAACTATGGCTACACCTTC; CDR3: CASTRGSGRNYGYTF
J: TRBJ2-7; D: TRBD1; size: .; V: TRBV20-1; DNA: TGCAGTGCTGTTCCGGGACAGCCCTACGAGCAGTACTTC; CDR3: CSAVPGQPYEQYF
J: TRBJ2-3; D: .; size: few; V: TRBV7-6; DNA: TGTGCCAGCAGCACCAGTAAGGGACAATCCACAGATACGCAGTATTTT; CDR3: CASSTSKGQSTDTQYF
J: TRBJ2-3; D: .; size: few; V: TRBV3-1; DNA: TGTGCCAGCAGCCAAAGAGCTGGGGGGGATACGCAGTATTTT; CDR3: CASSQRAGGDTQYF
J: TRBJ2-5; D: TRBD2; size: few; V: TRBV20-1; DNA: TGCAGTGCTACGGGAGGCCCTCAAGAGACCCAGTACTTC; CDR3: CSATGGPQETQYF
J: TRBJ1-1; D: TRBD1; size: many; V: TRBV7-3; DNA: TGTGCCAGCAGCTTAAACAGGGGGGACACTGAAGCTTTCTTT; CDR3: CASSLNRGDTEAFF
J: TRBJ2-3; D: TRBD2; size: .; V: TRBV2; DNA: TGTGCCAGCAAGGGGACTATCTCTACAGATACGCAGTATTTT; CDR3: CASKGTISTDTQYF